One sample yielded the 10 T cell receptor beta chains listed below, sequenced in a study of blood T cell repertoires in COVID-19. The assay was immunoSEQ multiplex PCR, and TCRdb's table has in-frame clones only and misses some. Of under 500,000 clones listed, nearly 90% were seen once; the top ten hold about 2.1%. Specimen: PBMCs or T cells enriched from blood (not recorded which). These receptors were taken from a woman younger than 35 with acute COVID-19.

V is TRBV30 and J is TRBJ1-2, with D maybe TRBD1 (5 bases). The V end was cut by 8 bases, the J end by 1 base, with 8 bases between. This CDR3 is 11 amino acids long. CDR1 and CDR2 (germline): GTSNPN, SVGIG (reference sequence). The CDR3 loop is CAVQGNYGYTF. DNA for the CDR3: TGTGCCGTTCAGGGTAACTATGGCTACACCTTC.

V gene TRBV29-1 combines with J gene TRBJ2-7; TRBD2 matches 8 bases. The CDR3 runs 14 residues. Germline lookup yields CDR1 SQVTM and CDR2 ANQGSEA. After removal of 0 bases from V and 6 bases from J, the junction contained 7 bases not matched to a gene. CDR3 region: CSVEDRGRSSEQYF. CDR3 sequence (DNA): TGCAGCGTTGAAGATCGCGGGAGGAGCTCCGAGCAGTACTTC.

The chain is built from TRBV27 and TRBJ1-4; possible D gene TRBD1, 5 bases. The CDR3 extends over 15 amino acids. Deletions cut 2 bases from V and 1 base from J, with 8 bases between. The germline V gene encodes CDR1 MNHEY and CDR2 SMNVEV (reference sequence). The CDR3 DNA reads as TGTGCCAGCAGTTTACAGGGTAGAACTAATGAAAAACTGTTTTTT. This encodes CASSLQGRTNEKLFF.

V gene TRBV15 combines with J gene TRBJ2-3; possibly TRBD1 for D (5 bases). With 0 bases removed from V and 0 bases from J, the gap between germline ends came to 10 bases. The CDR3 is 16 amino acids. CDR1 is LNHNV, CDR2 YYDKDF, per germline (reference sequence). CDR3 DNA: TGTGCCACCAGCAGAGATAGACAGCTGAGCACAGATACGCAGTATTTT. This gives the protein CATSRDRQLSTDTQYF.

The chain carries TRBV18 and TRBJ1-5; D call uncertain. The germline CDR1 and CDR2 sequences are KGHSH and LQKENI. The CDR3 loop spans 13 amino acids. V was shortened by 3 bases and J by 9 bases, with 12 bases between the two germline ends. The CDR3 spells CASSPAGSRPQHF. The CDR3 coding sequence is TGTGCCAGCTCACCCGCCGGGAGTCGGCCCCAGCATTTT. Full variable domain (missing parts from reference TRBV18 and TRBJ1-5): NAGVMQNPRHLVRRRGQEARLRCSPMKGHSHVYWYRQLPEEGLKFMVYLQKENIIDESGMPKERFSAEFPKEGPSILRIQQVVRGDSAAYFCASSPAGSRPQHFGDGTRLSIL.

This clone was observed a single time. The CDR3 sequence: CASSYSSGIEAFF. For the CDR3, the DNA is TGTGCCAGCAGTTACTCTTCGGGTATCGAAGCTTTCTTT. This rearrangement joins TRBV6-2 or TRBV6-3 to TRBJ1-1; no clear D. The CDR3 has 13 amino acids. Trimming pared 0 bases from V and 8 bases from J, leaving 10 bases between. From germline, CDR1 is MNHEY and CDR2 SVGEGT.

The CDR3 loop is CASSLGFRGLETQYF. The DNA of the CDR3 is TGCGCCAGCAGCTTGGGGTTCAGGGGCCTGGAGACCCAGTACTTC. This rearrangement joins TRBV5-1 to TRBJ2-5; possible D gene TRBD1, 6 bases. CDR3 length: 15 residues. Germline CDR1 and CDR2: SGHRS and YFSETQ. Trimming pared 0 bases from V and 5 bases from J, leaving 14 bases between.

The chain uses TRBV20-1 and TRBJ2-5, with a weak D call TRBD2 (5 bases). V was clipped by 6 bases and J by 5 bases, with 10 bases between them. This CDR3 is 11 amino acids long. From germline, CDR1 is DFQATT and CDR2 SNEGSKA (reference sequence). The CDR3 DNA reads TGCAGTGCATTCAGGAGGGAGACCCAGTACTTC. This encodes CSAFRRETQYF.

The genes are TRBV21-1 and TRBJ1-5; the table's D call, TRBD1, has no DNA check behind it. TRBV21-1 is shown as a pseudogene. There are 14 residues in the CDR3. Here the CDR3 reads CASTRSRGRWPQHF. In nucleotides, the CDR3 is TGTGCCAGCACCCGGTCAAGGGGCAGGTGGCCCCAGCATTTT.

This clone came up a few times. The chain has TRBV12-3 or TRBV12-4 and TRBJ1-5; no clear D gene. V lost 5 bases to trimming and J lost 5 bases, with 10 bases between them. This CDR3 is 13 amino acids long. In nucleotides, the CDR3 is TGTGCCAGCAGTCGTAGACTGGATCAGCCCCAGCATTTT. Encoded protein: CASSRRLDQPQHF.